This T cell receptor beta chain was profiled in a study of blood T cell repertoires in COVID-19. Clinical history as reported by participants underpinned cohort assignment. Two negative PCRs, clearance, or symptom resolution had been documented for recovered Cohort 3 donors. This CDR3 comprises 19 residues. From germline, CDR1 is SGHNT and CDR2 YYREEE (reference sequence). Trimming took 0 bases from V and 4 from J; bases not matched to a gene: 16. In the source study's methods: It was from reference gene primer amplification that nucleated cell counts were estimated. The protocol was immunoSEQ multiplex PCR, while the TCRdb copy is restricted to in-frame clones and leaves out a portion. V, J and clone size reflect that table, while D and trimming were determined from the DNA. The sample has approximately 200,000 clones, 86% seen once.

V usage is TRBV5-4 and J usage is TRBJ2-7; TRBD1 agrees at 10 bases. The specimen was PBMCs or T cells enriched from blood (not recorded which). The sequence derives from a young woman who had recovered from COVID-19. Here the CDR3 reads CASSLGSYLRQGASYEQYF. CDR3 nucleotide sequence: TGTGCCAGCAGCTTGGGCTCGTACCTAAGACAGGGGGCCTCTTACGAGCAGTACTTC.